These T cell receptor beta chains were read from a single sample in a study of T cells in Graves' hyperthyroidism and ophthalmopathy. Each CDR3 protein gets one entry after TCRdb re-called the multiplex PCR reads with MiXCR. The sample carries almost 250,000 distinct CDR3 sequences, approximately 23% recorded once. The specimen sequenced was blood. Receptors were obtained from a woman in her thirties or forties with Graves' ophthalmopathy. Both conserved end residues are part of each CDR3. A D gene is named only where the DNA matches it firmly. Size is stated for part of the rows, as once, few or many counts, or as a class when the clone is expanded.

TGTGCCAGCGGGAGGGACAGGGGGCATCCGGGACAAGAGACCCAGTACTTC,CASGRDRGHPGQETQYF,TRBJ2-5,-,TRBV2,TRBD1
TGTGCCAGTGCGAAGGGGAACACTGAAGCTTTCTTT,CASAKGNTEAFF,TRBJ1-1,many,TRBV27,-
TGTGCCAGCGGCCCCGCCGGGACAGGGTACACCGGGGAGCTGTTTTTT,CASGPAGTGYTGELFF,TRBJ2-2,many,TRBV28,TRBD1
TGTGCCAGCAGTGGGCAGGGGGCTGGGCAAGAGACCCAGTACTTC,CASSGQGAGQETQYF,TRBJ2-5,-,TRBV6-1,TRBD1
TGTGCCAGCAGCCGAAGTACGACTAGCGGCTCCTACGAGCAGTACTTC,CASSRSTTSGSYEQYF,TRBJ2-7,-,TRBV7-6,TRBD2
TGTGCCAGCAGTGCCTTGGCCACCGGGGAGCTGTTTTTT,CASSALATGELFF,TRBJ2-2,many,TRBV27,-
TGTGCCAGCAGGGCTACCGGGACAGGTGTCTATGGCTACACCTTC,CASRATGTGVYGYTF,TRBJ1-2,many,TRBV6-5,TRBD1
TGTGCCAGCACCCTGGGACCTCCCAGCACTGAAGCTTTCTTT,CASTLGPPSTEAFF,TRBJ1-1,-,TRBV12-3/TRBV12-4,-
TGTGCCACCAGCCGGGCAGTAGATCAGCCCCAGCATTTT,CATSRAVDQPQHF,TRBJ1-5,-,TRBV15,-
TGTGCCACCCAACCCTCGGGAGGCACCGGGGAGCTGTTTTTT,CATQPSGGTGELFF,TRBJ2-2,many,TRBV7-3,TRBD2
TGCGCCAGCAGCCGGGGTAAAGGGAACACTGAAGCTTTCTTT,CASSRGKGNTEAFF,TRBJ1-1,many,TRBV4-1,-
TGTGCCAGCAGGGCAGGGGCGGCCACTGAAGCTTTCTTT,CASRAGAATEAFF,TRBJ1-1,-,TRBV12-3/TRBV12-4,-
TGCGCCAGCAGCAAAGCTGGACCGGGCTCTGGGGCCAACGTCCTGACTTTC,CASSKAGPGSGANVLTF,TRBJ2-6,many,TRBV5-1,-
TGTGCCAGCAGCCAAGCCGGGGGCGACACCGGGGAGCTGTTTTTT,CASSQAGGDTGELFF,TRBJ2-2,-,TRBV4-2,-
TGCAGCGTTATAGCATCCTCCTACGAGCAGTACTTC,CSVIASSYEQYF,TRBJ2-7,-,TRBV29-1,-
TGTGCCAGCAGCCTCCCCTGGGGGAGCACCGGGGAGCTGTTTTTT,CASSLPWGSTGELFF,TRBJ2-2,many,TRBV7-8,-
TGTGCCAGCAGTTTTTCGACAGGGGGGACGGCTGAAGCTTTCTTT,CASSFSTGGTAEAFF,TRBJ1-1,-,TRBV12-3/TRBV12-4,TRBD1
TGCGCCAGCAGCACGGATGTGGGATTCTCCTACGAGCAGTACTTC,CASSTDVGFSYEQYF,TRBJ2-7,many,TRBV5-1,-
TGTGCCAGCAGCCAATATATCGGGAACACTGAAGCTTTCTTT,CASSQYIGNTEAFF,TRBJ1-1,-,TRBV14,-
TGTGCCAGCAGTTACCCCGGACAGGGGAACTACGAGCAGTACTTC,CASSYPGQGNYEQYF,TRBJ2-7,many,TRBV6-5,TRBD1
TGTGCCAGCAGCCAAGGCCCTAGCGGAAGCTACGAGCAGTACTTC,CASSQGPSGSYEQYF,TRBJ2-7,many,TRBV14,TRBD2
TGCGCCAGCAGCCCGACGTTGAGGGGGCGCGTTGGAACTGAAGCTTTCTTT,CASSPTLRGRVGTEAFF,TRBJ1-1,many,TRBV4-1,TRBD1
TGCGCCAGCAGCCGAGAGGGGGTTAATTCACCCCTCCACTTT,CASSREGVNSPLHF,TRBJ1-6,many,TRBV5-1,-
TGCAGCGTAGGGGGCGCGGGGGACACTGAAGCTTTCTTT,CSVGGAGDTEAFF,TRBJ1-1,once,TRBV29-1,TRBD1
TGTGCCAGCAGCCCGTTACAGGGAGGTGATGGCTACACCTTC,CASSPLQGGDGYTF,TRBJ1-2,many,TRBV5-6,-
TGTGCCAGCAGTTACCCTCCAGAAGAGACCCAGTACTTC,CASSYPPEETQYF,TRBJ2-5,many,TRBV28,-
TGCAGTGCTGATCGAAGGTCTCTCGACGGGGAGCTGTTTTTT,CSADRRSLDGELFF,TRBJ2-2,many,TRBV20-1,-
TGTGCCTGGAGTGTGAGTCTTCCCGGGGAGCTGTTTTTT,CAWSVSLPGELFF,TRBJ2-2,many,TRBV30,-
TGTGCCAGCAGCCCGAGGACAGGGGGCCCCAGGGGCAATCAGCCCCAGCATTTT,CASSPRTGGPRGNQPQHF,TRBJ1-5,-,TRBV9,TRBD1
TGTGCCAGCAGCCCCGGGGGCGCCGAGCAGTACTTC,CASSPGGAEQYF,TRBJ2-7,many,TRBV7-8,-
TGTGCCAGCAGTTTTGACAGTTCCTCTGGAAACACCATATATTTT,CASSFDSSSGNTIYF,TRBJ1-3,many,TRBV12-3/TRBV12-4,-
TGTGCCAGCAGCCCCCCGGATGGGAAGCGGATGAACACTGAAGCTTTCTTT,CASSPPDGKRMNTEAFF,TRBJ1-1,many,TRBV7-9,-
TGTGCCAGCAGCCATAGCGGGAGTGGTGAGACCCAGTACTTC,CASSHSGSGETQYF,TRBJ2-5,many,TRBV7-9,TRBD2
TGCAGTGCTAGAAGGGACAACTCTGGAAACACCATATATTTT,CSARRDNSGNTIYF,TRBJ1-3,many,TRBV20-1,-
TGTGCCAGCTCACAGCTGGACAGCTATGGCTACACCTTC,CASSQLDSYGYTF,TRBJ1-2,-,TRBV18,-
TGTGCCAGCAGATGGGTGAGCAATCAGCCCCAGCATTTT,CASRWVSNQPQHF,TRBJ1-5,-,TRBV6-2/TRBV6-3,-
TGTGCCAGCAGTTTACGGACCCAAGAGACCCAGTACTTC,CASSLRTQETQYF,TRBJ2-5,many,TRBV27,-
TGTGCCAGCAGCTTAACCGGGACTAGCGGGACCGGCGAGCAGTACTTC,CASSLTGTSGTGEQYF,TRBJ2-7,many,TRBV11-2,TRBD2
TGTGCCAGCAGTTCAGGGGCTATGGGAGGTGAAAAACTGTTTTTT,CASSSGAMGGEKLFF,TRBJ1-4,-,TRBV27,-
TGTGCCAGCAGCCGTCGCGGGACAGGGGGCGACGAGCAGTACTTC,CASSRRGTGGDEQYF,TRBJ2-7,many,TRBV7-2,TRBD1
TGTGCCTGGAGTGGAGGACTAGCTATCAACGAGCAGTACTTC,CAWSGGLAINEQYF,TRBJ2-7,many,TRBV30,TRBD2
TGTGCCAGCAGTAGGAGTCACTACACCGGGGAGCTGTTTTTT,CASSRSHYTGELFF,TRBJ2-2,many,TRBV12-3/TRBV12-4,-
TGCAGTGCGCCTCGGGGGGCGCAGGGCTACACCTTC,CSAPRGAQGYTF,TRBJ1-2,many,TRBV20-1,-
TGTGCCAGCAGTCGGATGGGGAGAGGGGTTCCCTACGAGCAGTACTTC,CASSRMGRGVPYEQYF,TRBJ2-7,many,TRBV28,-
TGCGCCAGCAGCTTGATGCAGGGACAGGGAAACATTCAGTACTTC,CASSLMQGQGNIQYF,TRBJ2-4,many,TRBV5-1,TRBD1
TGTGCCAGCAAAAGGAGGCGGGACACTGAAGCTTTCTTT,CASKRRRDTEAFF,TRBJ1-1,-,TRBV6-2/TRBV6-3,-